Presented here are 9 T cell receptor beta chains from one specimen sequenced in a study of blood T cell repertoires in COVID-19. Assay: immunoSEQ multiplex PCR; the TCRdb copy retains only in-frame clones and omits some. This sample yields around 81,000 clones, of which roughly four fifths are seen a single time; 40% to 45% belongs to the top ten. The sample taken for sequencing was peripheral blood. The receptors shown here come from a man older than 75 with acute or convalescent COVID-19.

The gene calls are TRBV18 and TRBJ2-5; weak D call: TRBD2 (5 bases). V lost 4 bases, J lost 9 bases, and 18 bases lay in between. The CDR3 runs 14 residues. Germline CDR1 KGHSH, CDR2 LQKENI. CDR3 sequence reads: CASSLDDYGGAQYF. The DNA for the CDR3 is TGTGCCAGCTCACTCGACGACTACGGTGGGGCCCAGTACTTC.

The rearrangement uses TRBV6-1 and TRBJ2-4; 9 nucleotides align to TRBD1. The length of the CDR3 is 13 residues. The germline V gene encodes CDR1 MNHNS and CDR2 SASEGT. V lost 2 bases and J lost 9; bases outside the gene matches: 2. In DNA, the CDR3 is TGTGCCAGCAGTGAACAGGGACAGGGCATTCAGTACTTC. Translated, it gives CASSEQGQGIQYF.

The rearrangement joins TRBV7-3 to TRBJ2-1, with D uncertain. The germline V and J ends were trimmed by 5 bases and 4 bases, with 15 bases remaining between them. CDR3 length equals 15 residues. Germline lookup yields CDR1 SGHTA and CDR2 FQGTGA. The CDR3 DNA reads as TGTGCCAGCAGCCCCCAAGGAGCTGCGTACAATGAGCAGTTCTTC. Its translation: CASSPQGAAYNEQFF.

This chain uses TRBV24-1 with TRBJ2-1; TRBD2 aligns across 9 bases. The length of the CDR3 is 16 residues. Trimming cost V 3 bases and J 5 bases; bases outside gene matches: 7. From germline, CDR1 is KGHDR and CDR2 SFDVKD. DNA of the CDR3: TGTGCCACCAGTGATAGCGGGAGGTTGGGGCACAATGAGCAGTTCTTC. As protein: CATSDSGRLGHNEQFF.

The gene calls are TRBV3-1 (or the pseudogene TRBV3-2) and TRBJ2-7; 11 bases are shared with TRBD2. Trimming removed 0 bases from V and 4 bases from J; junction bases left unmatched: 5. CDR1 is LGHDT and CDR2 is YNNKEL in the germline V gene (reference sequence). The CDR3 is 16 residues long. The CDR3 DNA is TGTGCCAGCAGCCAAGAAACTAGCGGGAGTGGGTACGAGCAGTACTTC. Protein: CASSQETSGSGYEQYF.

V is TRBV7-3 and J is TRBJ2-1; perhaps TRBD2 as D (7 bases). Trimming shortened V by 3 bases and J by 6 bases, and 15 bases separated the two germline ends. Germline V gene lookup returns CDR1 SGHTA and CDR2 FQGTGA. This CDR3 comprises 15 residues. CDR3 sequence: CASSFSGGLGNEQFF. The DNA of the CDR3 is TGTGCCAGCAGCTTCTCGGGGGGCCTGGGCAATGAGCAGTTCTTC.

The rearrangement uses TRBV11-2 and TRBJ2-7; 11 bases map to TRBD1. Germline V CDR1 and CDR2: SGHAT, FQNNGV. The CDR3 runs 17 residues. The junction had 9 bases not matched to a gene; V was cut back by 3 bases and J by 2 bases. For the CDR3, the DNA is TGTGCCAGCAGCTTTTCAATCCCGGGACAGGGGGCCTACGAGCAGTACTTC. Encoded protein: CASSFSIPGQGAYEQYF. The full variable domain, with the rest looked up from reference TRBV11-2 and TRBJ2-7, is EAGVAQSPRYKIIEKRQSVAFWCNPISGHATLYWYQQILGQGPKLLIQFQNNGVVDDSQLPKDRFSAERLKGVDSTLKIQPAKLEDSAVYLCASSFSIPGQGAYEQYFGPGTRLTVT.

The chain carries TRBV30 and TRBJ1-2; D unclear. V lost 0 bases and J lost 8, with 7 bases in between. The CDR3 runs 11 residues. Germline V gene sequence: CDR1 GTSNPN, CDR2 SVGIG (reference sequence). In DNA, the CDR3 is TGTGCCTGGAGTGTATGGGAGGGCTACACCTTC. Translated, it gives CAWSVWEGYTF.

About this clone: A read error may account for a junction end that differs from germline. The chain joins TRBV28 to TRBJ1-1; 9 bases map to TRBD1. Germline CDR1 MDHEN, CDR2 SYDVKM. This CDR3 comprises 15 residues. CDR3 region: CASSSRQGVKTEAFF. CDR3 nucleotide sequence: TGTGCCAGCAGTTCCCGACAGGGGGTGAAGACTGAAGCTTTCTTT.